The subject of this entry is one T cell receptor beta chain. Authors' methods: Estimated nucleated cell counts came from reference gene primer amplification. Clones were read by immunoSEQ multiplex PCR, and TCRdb kept only the in-frame ones, dropping some. That table is the source of V, J and clone size, and D and trimming were worked out from the DNA. The table lists 140,000 to 150,000 clones, around three quarters of them singletons. Germline trimming cut 3 bases from V and 6 bases from J; bases unmatched to any gene: 2. The CDR3 loop spans 14 amino acids. Germline V gene sequence: CDR1 SGHTA, CDR2 FQGNSA. The data are from a study of blood T cell repertoires in COVID-19. Turning to the study itself: Collection of acute and convalescent COVID-19 samples took place in the United States, Italy and Spain. T cells, B-cell-depleted T cells, or PBMCs supplied cDNA or gDNA.

The receptor was isolated from a man in his fifties with active or convalescent COVID-19. Material for sequencing was peripheral blood. This chain connects TRBV7-2 to TRBJ2-2; 9 positions agree with TRBD1. The CDR3 DNA reads TGTGCCAGCAGCTTTCGGACAGGGGCCGGGGAGCTGTTTTTT. This translates into CASSFRTGAGELFF.